These 18 T cell receptor beta chains came from one sample sequenced in a study of T cell responses to AZD1222 COVID-19 vaccine. Some clones are missing from TCRdb's copy, which holds only in-frame ones; the method was immunoSEQ multiplex PCR. The sample includes 100,000 to 150,000 clones, less than 95% of them seen just once. The input for sequencing was peripheral blood, taken on day 0 of AZD1222 vaccination. The receptors stem from an adult in good health.

The CDR3 DNA reads as TGTGCCAGCAGCAAAGCCCCAGGGAGACCCCTCAATCAGCCCCAGCATTTT. Translating gives CASSKAPGRPLNQPQHF. The rearrangement links TRBV21-1 to TRBJ1-5. TRBV21-1 is described as a pseudogene. There are 17 residues in the CDR3.

The chain has TRBV29-1 and TRBJ1-1; tentative D call: TRBD1 (5 bases). Germline CDR1 reads SQVTM; CDR2 reads ANQGSEA. This CDR3 is 14 amino acids long. The V end lost 2 bases, the J end lost 2 bases, and 12 bases lay between the germline ends. The CDR3 loop reads CSVERGRGNTEAFF. The CDR3 DNA reads TGCAGCGTTGAACGTGGGAGGGGAAACACTGAAGCTTTCTTT.

The chain is built from TRBV7-2 and TRBJ1-5; no clear D gene. CDR3 length: 15 residues. The germline V gene encodes CDR1 SGHTA and CDR2 FQGNSA. V lost 0 bases and J lost 4, with 10 bases in between. The CDR3 sequence is CASSLASQNNQPQHF. The CDR3 coding sequence is TGTGCCAGCAGCTTAGCTAGTCAGAATAATCAGCCCCAGCATTTT.

The V gene is TRBV7-9, the J gene TRBJ2-7, with D tentatively TRBD1 (7 bases). The germline V gene encodes CDR1 SEHNR and CDR2 FQNEAQ (reference sequence). This CDR3 is 15 amino acids long. V was clipped by 1 base and J by 7 bases, with 17 bases between them. Here the CDR3 DNA reads TGTGCCAGCAGCTTAGGGCAGGGGGGTCGGATTGAGCAGTACTTC. Translated: CASSLGQGGRIEQYF.

V usage is TRBV15 and J usage is TRBJ1-5; no clear D. This CDR3 has 15 residues. Trimming cost V 0 bases and J 3 bases, with 9 bases left between them. The V gene's germline CDR1 is LNHNV and CDR2 YYDKDF (reference sequence). The CDR3 DNA is TGTGCCACCAGCAGAGATTTGGCCTCCAATCAGCCCCAGCATTTT. Protein: CATSRDLASNQPQHF.

The chain joins TRBV5-6 to TRBJ1-2; D gene unclear. CDR3 length: 13 residues. Per the germline V gene, CDR1 is SGHDT and CDR2 is YYEEEE. V was clipped by 3 bases and J by 12 bases, with 18 bases between them. Here the CDR3 DNA reads TGTGCCAGCAGCTCCGAGTCGACGGACGAGCACACCTTC. This gives the protein CASSSESTDEHTF.

The V call is TRBV3-1 (or the pseudogene TRBV3-2), the J call TRBJ1-2; weak D call: TRBD1 (5 bases). CDR3 length equals 15 residues. CDR1 is LGHDT, CDR2 YNNKEL, per germline (reference sequence). V was clipped by 4 bases and J by 2 bases, with 14 bases between them. The CDR3: CASSPRVRQNYGYTF. In nucleotides, the CDR3 is TGTGCCAGCAGCCCCAGGGTGAGGCAGAACTATGGCTACACCTTC.

The chain has TRBV7-3 and TRBJ2-2; D not certain. The germline V gene has CDR1 SGHTA and CDR2 FQGTGA. The CDR3 has 16 residues. V lost 1 base to trimming and J lost 0 bases, with 9 bases between them. This CDR3 reads CASSLNSPTNTGELFF. CDR3 DNA sequence: TGTGCCAGCAGCTTAAATAGCCCGACGAACACCGGGGAGCTGTTTTTT.

The sample holds one count of this clone. The CDR3: CASGGRVALEQYF. CDR3 DNA sequence: TGTGCCAGCGGCGGGAGGGTAGCGCTCGAGCAGTACTTC. V gene TRBV2 combines with J gene TRBJ2-7; 9 bases agree with TRBD2. With V trimmed by 8 bases and J by 6 bases, 8 bases remained unmatched. The germline V gene encodes CDR1 SNHLY and CDR2 FYNNEI. The CDR3 runs to 13 residues.

The CDR3 DNA follows: TGTGCCAGCAGGAGAGGGGGAACTAATGAAAAACTGTTTTTT. This gives the protein CASRRGGTNEKLFF. The chain couples TRBV7-9 to TRBJ1-4; D might be TRBD1 (6 bases). CDR1 and CDR2 (germline): SEHNR, FQNEAQ (reference sequence). CDR3 length: 14 residues. V was shortened by 6 bases and J by 1 base, with 9 bases between the two germline ends.

This clone was detected only once. The chain employs TRBV3-1 (or the pseudogene TRBV3-2) and TRBJ2-7; 8 nucleotides agree with TRBD2. The V segment lost 4 bases and the J segment 1 base; nucleotides outside the gene matches: 9. This CDR3 contains 16 residues. Germline values: CDR1 LGHDT, CDR2 YNNKEL (reference sequence). The CDR3 loop is CASSPITSGWSYEQYF. The CDR3 region has the DNA TGTGCCAGCAGCCCTATTACTAGCGGTTGGTCCTACGAGCAGTACTTC.

The genes are TRBV6-2 or TRBV6-3 and TRBJ2-6; D gene unclear. CDR3 size: 15 residues. CDR1 is MNHEY, CDR2 SVGEGT, per germline. Trimming stripped 2 bases from V and 1 base from J, with 6 bases between. The CDR3 is CASSYTSSGANVLTF. CDR3 nucleotide sequence: TGTGCCAGCAGTTACACGTCGTCTGGGGCCAACGTCCTGACTTTC.

The chain joins TRBV28 to TRBJ1-4; 7 bases match TRBD1. V was clipped by 10 bases and J by 6 bases; unmatched bases: 8. Per germline, CDR1 MDHEN and CDR2 SYDVKM. CDR3 size: 13 residues. The DNA of the CDR3 is TGTGCCACCCTGGGACAGATGTATGAAAAACTGTTTTTT. Translated: CATLGQMYEKLFF.

The V and J genes are TRBV7-9 and TRBJ1-1, with no clear D. V was pared by 5 bases and J by 4 bases, with 14 bases between. CDR3 length equals 14 residues. Germline V gene lookup returns CDR1 SEHNR and CDR2 FQNEAQ (reference sequence). The CDR3 coding sequence is TGTGCCAGCAGCACATCCCGGGGTGGCACTGAAGCTTTCTTT. This codes for CASSTSRGGTEAFF.

The rearrangement uses TRBV7-2 and TRBJ1-6, with 7 nucleotides matching TRBD1. The CDR3 runs to 14 residues. J was trimmed by 7 bases and V by 3 bases; bases with no gene match: 3. Germline values: CDR1 SGHTA, CDR2 FQGNSA. The CDR3 nucleotides read TGTGCCAGCAGCTTTTTACAGGGGAATTCACCCCTCCACTTT. This sequence encodes CASSFLQGNSPLHF.

This clone was counted once. The chain is built from TRBV7-9 and TRBJ1-1, with TRBD1 matching 9 bases. Germline assignment: CDR1 SEHNR and CDR2 FQNEAQ (reference sequence). Trimming cost V 5 bases and J 7 bases; bases outside gene matches: 5. The CDR3 consists of 13 residues. The CDR3 DNA sequence: TGTGCCAGCAGCGCAAGGGGACAGGGTGAAGCTTTCTTT. It translates to CASSARGQGEAFF.

The V and J genes are TRBV5-1 and TRBJ1-4, with a possible D match to TRBD1 (6 bases). In germline, CDR1 is SGHRS, CDR2 YFSETQ. The CDR3 totals 14 residues. V shed 4 bases and J shed 7 bases, with 14 bases lying between them. CDR3 sequence reads: CASSVTGIGEKLFF. For the CDR3, the DNA is TGCGCCAGCAGCGTTACAGGGATCGGTGAAAAACTGTTTTTT.

The chain couples TRBV7-2 to TRBJ2-7; D unclear. The CDR3 has 11 residues. V dropped 2 bases and J dropped 6 bases, with 5 bases sitting between them. CDR1 is SGHTA and CDR2 is FQGNSA in the germline V gene. Here the CDR3 reads CASSLLVEQYF. CDR3 bases: TGTGCCAGCAGCTTACTCGTCGAGCAGTACTTC.